This TCR beta chain was recovered during a study of human T cells and chemical hapten exposure. The wider study: Investigators sensitized around 2 cm by around 2 cm of upper inner arm skin with 2% DPC. General study findings and limits: Controls had significantly fewer large CDR3 similarity clusters than were formed by expanded TCRs.

A word on this clonotype: Antigen unknown.

J gave up 4 bases and V 3 bases, and 10 bases lay outside the gene matches. Germline CDR1 reads SGDLS; CDR2 reads YYNGEE. This CDR3 region has 16 residues. During construction of the library, unique molecular identifiers were attached to individual cDNA molecules for quantitative, reproducible TCR counting. MiXCR was run by TCRdb on the RACE reads, yielding one entry per CDR3 protein. Here the sample spans approximately 370,000 distinct CDR3 sequences, 5% to 6.5% being singletons. Described time point: pre-sensitization, week 0. Described treatment: therapeutic diphenylcyclopropenone sensitization with weekly scalp DPC. Those who donated were patients with alopecia, 18 to 70 years of age, and suitable for DPC.

The chain joins TRBV9 to TRBJ2-3; TRBD2 agrees at 8 bases. The receptor was isolated from a woman younger than 30 with alopecia areata. Some clones in this sample may be carry-over from other donors' samples. The sample here was whole blood, taken in connection with sensitization to the hapten diphenylcyclopropenone (DPC). The CDR3 is CASSGPSGYEADTQYF. The CDR3 coding sequence is TGTGCCAGCAGCGGACCTAGCGGGTACGAGGCAGATACGCAGTATTTT.